This T cell receptor (beta chain) was identified during a study of preoperative IRX-2 immunotherapy in early breast cancer. Assay: immunoSEQ multiplex PCR; the TCRdb copy retains only in-frame clones and omits some. Of some 59,000 clones listed, approximately 93% were seen once; the top ten hold under 2%. Documented treatment: preoperative locoregional IRX-2 cytokine immunotherapy. Samples came from a phase Ib trial of preoperative locoregional IRX-2 cytokine immunotherapy. The CDR3 has 16 amino acids. This material was collected from a patient treated with IRX-2 immunotherapy. The TCR originated in a human donor with breast cancer. The V gene is TRBV21-1, the J gene TRBJ1-2. TRBV21-1 is a listed pseudogene. CDR3 sequence: CASSLQTDAFNYGYTF. DNA for the CDR3: TGTGCCAGCAGCCTTCAGACGGACGCTTTTAACTATGGCTACACCTTC.